The clone carrying this TCR beta chain rates as medium-sized (0.01 to 0.1%). Germline assignment: CDR1 LNHDA and CDR2 SQIVND (reference sequence). The ends were cut back, 1 base at V and 7 bases at J, with 10 bases in the middle. CDR3 length equals 13 residues. Assay: immunoSEQ multiplex PCR; the TCRdb copy retains only in-frame clones and omits some. Of over 50,000 clones listed, around 87% are singletons. This sample is part of a study of blood T cell repertoires in COVID-19. Material for sequencing was peripheral blood. This TCR came from a man aged 60 to 75 with acute or convalescent COVID-19. The rearrangement joins TRBV19 to TRBJ1-2; D remains ambiguous. The CDR3 is CASSIARGGGYTF. CDR3 nucleotides: TGTGCCAGTAGTATAGCACGAGGTGGTGGCTACACCTTC.